This T cell receptor (beta chain) was documented in a study of identical twins. The germline V and J ends were trimmed by 3 bases and 12 bases, with 12 bases remaining between them. The CDR3 consists of 12 residues. Germline V gives CDR1 MDHEN, CDR2 SYDVKM. TCRdb reanalysed the 5' RACE reads using MiXCR and keeps one entry per CDR3 protein. The sample includes 130,000 to 150,000 distinct CDR3 sequences, under 4.5% of them seen just once. The study's findings and limits: Instead of following the same donors, the conclusions were based on cross-sectional statistical analysis.

In its sample, this clonotype was seen many times. The antigen is not known. The rearrangement links TRBV28 to TRBJ2-1, with D possibly being TRBD1 (5 bases). The sequenced material came from memory T cells sorted from blood. The receptor comes from a man aged 18 to 29 in good health. CDR3: CASSFYNRPQFF. CDR3 coding DNA: TGTGCCAGCAGTTTTTATAACAGGCCGCAGTTCTTC.